This TCR beta chain was documented in a study of blood T cells in healthy people across ages. The second PCR ran about 6 to 12 cycles with a sample-barcoded 5' primer and J-beta primers. TCRdb called the 5' RACE reads again in MiXCR, with one record for every CDR3 protein. The sample shows about 2 million distinct CDR3 sequences, about 50% of them seen only once. Donors were systemically healthy Caucasian individuals from Russia aged roughly 6 to 100 years. Per-sample yields of isolated PBMCs were at least 6 million. Deletions cut 6 bases from V and 3 bases from J, with 16 bases between. The CDR3 is made up of 15 amino acids. General study findings and limits: Unsorted PBMC input precluded a conclusive naive versus antigen-experienced comparison.

A word on this clonotype: Antigen specificity is unknown.

The receptor was derived from a woman between 40 and 55 years old in good health. The rearrangement uses TRBV12-3 or TRBV12-4 and TRBJ2-3; D is possibly TRBD1 (6 bases). The sequenced sample was blood. In nucleotides, the CDR3 is TGTGCCAGCAGCTCGAAGCACAGGGTGACAGATACGCAGTATTTT. The encoded protein is CASSSKHRVTDTQYF.